Listed below are T cell receptor beta chains from one sample, sequenced in a study of blood T cell repertoires in COVID-19. Assay used: immunoSEQ multiplex PCR; TCRdb lists only in-frame clones, some missing. The profile shows tens of thousands of clones, around 80% of them singletons. Sequencing was done on a sample of peripheral blood. The receptors stem from a man aged 55 to 70 with acute or convalescent COVID-19. CDR3s include the opening cysteine and the closing phenylalanine or tryptophan. A D gene is named only where the DNA matches it firmly. Clone size is given for some rows only: seen once, a few or many times, or a class if the clone is expanded.

CDR3: CASGRDRGTEAFF
DNA: TGTGCCAGCGGGAGAGACAGGGGAACTGAAGCTTTCTTT
size: once
D: TRBD1
V: TRBV7-2
J: TRBJ1-1

CDR3: CASSLGGTGANVLTF
DNA: TGTGCCAGCAGTTTAGGAGGGACTGGGGCCAACGTCCTGACTTTC
size: NA
D: NA
V: TRBV28
J: TRBJ2-6

CDR3: CASSLGQGSPIRQPQHF
DNA: TGTGCCAGCAGCTTGGGTCAGGGCTCACCCATCCGTCAGCCCCAGCATTTT
size: NA
D: NA
V: TRBV5-8
J: TRBJ1-5

CDR3: CASSLGPEETQYF
DNA: TGTGCCAGCAGCTTAGGCCCTGAGGAGACCCAGTACTTC
size: NA
D: NA
V: TRBV7-7
J: TRBJ2-5

CDR3: CASSKTITGELFF
DNA: TGTGCCAGCAGCAAAACAATAACCGGGGAGCTGTTTTTT
size: NA
D: NA
V: TRBV5-4
J: TRBJ2-2

CDR3: CSVGVQNNEQFF
DNA: TGCAGCGTTGGTGTCCAAAACAATGAGCAGTTCTTC
size: NA
D: NA
V: TRBV29-1
J: TRBJ2-1

CDR3: CASSYRVEGPNEQFF
DNA: TGTGCCAGCAGTTACCGGGTCGAGGGTCCCAATGAGCAGTTCTTC
size: NA
D: NA
V: TRBV6-2/TRBV6-3
J: TRBJ2-1

CDR3: CASSPGLAGGPNPNEQFF
DNA: TGTGCCAGCTCACCAGGACTAGCGGGGGGACCAAATCCGAATGAGCAGTTCTTC
size: NA
D: TRBD2
V: TRBV18
J: TRBJ2-1

CDR3: CASSLAPQGNYEQYF
DNA: TGTGCCAGCAGCTTAGCCCCCCAGGGGAACTACGAGCAGTACTTC
size: NA
D: NA
V: TRBV7-8
J: TRBJ2-7

CDR3: CASSSSGGGQETQYF
DNA: TGTGCCAGCAGTTCTAGCGGGGGGGGGCAAGAGACCCAGTACTTC
size: NA
D: TRBD2
V: TRBV6-5
J: TRBJ2-5